This TCR beta chain derives from a study of blood T cell repertoires in COVID-19. As for the study in general: From the United States, Italy and Spain came samples of acute and convalescent COVID-19. PBMCs, B-cell-depleted T cells, or T cells were the source of the cDNA or gDNA that made up the material.

While infection was still active, Seattle patients were enrolled and then followed longitudinally. Authors' data handling: Researchers report that nucleated cell counts were estimated from reference gene primer amplification. TCRdb keeps only in-frame clones here, not all; method: immunoSEQ multiplex PCR. That table is the source of V, J and clone size, and D and trimming were worked out from the DNA. The sample includes some 150,000 clones, 80% to 90% of them seen just once. Many counts were recorded for this clone. The same CDR3 is also encoded by other DNA sequences in this sample. CDR1 SGHDT and CDR2 YYEEEE come from the germline V gene. There are 15 residues in the CDR3. V lost 0 bases to trimming and J lost 4 bases; unmatched junction nucleotides: 3.

Sequenced input: peripheral blood. V gene TRBV5-6 combines with J gene TRBJ2-2; 7 bases agree with TRBD1. This TCR derives from a woman in her sixties or seventies with COVID-19, enrolled during active disease. The CDR3 spells CASSLGGGGTGELFF. Here the CDR3 DNA reads TGTGCCAGCAGCTTGGGAGGGGGCGGCACCGGGGAGCTGTTTTTT.